This T cell receptor beta chain comes out of a study of T-cell memory formation after mild COVID-19. CDR3 size: 13 residues. Trimming shortened V by 3 bases and J by 4 bases, and 9 bases separated the two germline ends. Germline V CDR1 and CDR2: SGHVS, FQNEAQ. Sample barcodes and UMIs were carried by the TCR alpha and TCR beta cDNA libraries that 5'RACE generated with constant-segment primers. TCRdb fed the 5' RACE reads into MiXCR, producing one record per CDR3 protein. The data contain about 50,000 distinct CDR3 sequences, 12% of them singletons. The TCR was taken from a man younger than 35 who had mild COVID-19 (a few samples of this study predate the infection). Cell type and time point are not known. The chain recombines TRBV7-8 with TRBJ1-2, with D uncertain. The sample taken for sequencing was PBMCs or a T cell subset sorted from them (not recorded which). The CDR3 loop reads CASSFSMGYGYTF. The CDR3 region has the DNA TGTGCCAGCAGCTTCTCTATGGGCTATGGCTACACCTTC.